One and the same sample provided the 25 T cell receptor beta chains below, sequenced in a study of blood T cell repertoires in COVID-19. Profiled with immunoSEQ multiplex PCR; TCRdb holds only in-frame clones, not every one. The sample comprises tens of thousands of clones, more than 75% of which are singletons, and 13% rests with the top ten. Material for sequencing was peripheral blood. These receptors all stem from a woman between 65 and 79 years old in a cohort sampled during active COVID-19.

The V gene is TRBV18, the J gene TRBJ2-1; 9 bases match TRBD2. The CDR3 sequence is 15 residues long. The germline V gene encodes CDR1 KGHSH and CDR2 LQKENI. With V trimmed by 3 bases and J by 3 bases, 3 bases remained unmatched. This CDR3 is CASSPGSGSYNEQFF. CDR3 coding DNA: TGTGCCAGCTCACCCGGTAGCGGGAGCTACAATGAGCAGTTCTTC.

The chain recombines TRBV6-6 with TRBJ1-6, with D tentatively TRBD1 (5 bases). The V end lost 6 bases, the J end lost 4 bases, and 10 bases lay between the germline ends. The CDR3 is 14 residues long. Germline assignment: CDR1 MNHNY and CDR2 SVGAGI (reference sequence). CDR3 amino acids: CASSRDRYNSPLHF. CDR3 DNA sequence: TGTGCCAGCAGCCGAGACAGATATAATTCACCCCTCCACTTT.

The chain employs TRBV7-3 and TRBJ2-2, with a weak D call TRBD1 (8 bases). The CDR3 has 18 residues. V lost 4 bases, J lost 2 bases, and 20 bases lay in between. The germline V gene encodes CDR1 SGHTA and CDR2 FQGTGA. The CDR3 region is CASSSSSGGQVNTGELFF. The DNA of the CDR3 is TGTGCCAGCAGCTCATCATCGGGGGGACAGGTCAACACCGGGGAGCTGTTTTTT.

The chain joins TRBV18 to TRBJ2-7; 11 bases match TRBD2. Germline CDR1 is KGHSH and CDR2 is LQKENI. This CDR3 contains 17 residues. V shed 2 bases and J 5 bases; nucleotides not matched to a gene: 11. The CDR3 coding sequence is TGTGCCAGCTCACCATCCCCCGGTCTAGCGGGAGGACACGAGCAGTACTTC. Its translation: CASSPSPGLAGGHEQYF.

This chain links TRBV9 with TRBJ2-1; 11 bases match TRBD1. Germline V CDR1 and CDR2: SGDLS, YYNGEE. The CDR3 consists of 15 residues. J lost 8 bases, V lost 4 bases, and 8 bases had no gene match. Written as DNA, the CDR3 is TGTGCCAGCAGCTTCGGACAGGGGGCCGTATATGAGCAGTTCTTC. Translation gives CASSFGQGAVYEQFF.

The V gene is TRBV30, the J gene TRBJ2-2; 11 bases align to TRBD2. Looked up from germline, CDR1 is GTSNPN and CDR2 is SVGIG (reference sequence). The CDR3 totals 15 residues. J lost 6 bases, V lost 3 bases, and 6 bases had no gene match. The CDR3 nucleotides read TGTGCCTGGAGCGTGACTAGCGGGACGCCCGGGGAGCTGTTTTTT. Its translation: CAWSVTSGTPGELFF.

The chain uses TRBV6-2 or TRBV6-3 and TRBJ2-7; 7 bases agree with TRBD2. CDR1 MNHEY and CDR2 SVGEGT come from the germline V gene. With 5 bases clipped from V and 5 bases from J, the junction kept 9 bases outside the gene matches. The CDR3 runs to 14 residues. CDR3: CASSMIAGLHEQYF. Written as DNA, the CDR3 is TGTGCCAGCAGTATGATAGCGGGTCTCCACGAGCAGTACTTC.

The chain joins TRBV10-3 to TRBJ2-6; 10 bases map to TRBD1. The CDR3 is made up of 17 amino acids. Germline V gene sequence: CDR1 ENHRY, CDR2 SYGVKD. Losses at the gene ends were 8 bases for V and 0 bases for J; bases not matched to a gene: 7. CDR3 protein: CAIGTGVMSSGANVLTF. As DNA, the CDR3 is TGTGCCATCGGGACAGGGGTAATGAGCTCTGGGGCCAACGTCCTGACTTTC.

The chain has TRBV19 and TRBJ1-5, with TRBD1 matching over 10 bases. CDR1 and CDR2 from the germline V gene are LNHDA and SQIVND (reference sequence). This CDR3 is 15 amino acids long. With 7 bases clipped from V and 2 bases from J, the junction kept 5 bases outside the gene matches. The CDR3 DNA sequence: TGTGCCAGTACCCCGACAGGGGGCGGCAATCAGCCCCAGCATTTT. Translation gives CASTPTGGGNQPQHF.

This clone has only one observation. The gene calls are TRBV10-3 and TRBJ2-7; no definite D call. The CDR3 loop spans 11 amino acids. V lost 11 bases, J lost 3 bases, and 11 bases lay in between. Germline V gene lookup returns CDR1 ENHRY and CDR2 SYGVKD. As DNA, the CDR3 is TGTGCCCCCGACACCGACTACGAGCAGTACTTC. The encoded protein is CAPDTDYEQYF.

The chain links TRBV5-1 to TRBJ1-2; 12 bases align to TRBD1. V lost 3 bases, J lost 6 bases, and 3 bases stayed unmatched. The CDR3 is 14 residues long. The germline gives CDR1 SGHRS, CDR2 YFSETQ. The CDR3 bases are TGCGCCAGCAGCTGGGACAGGGGGCGCGATGGCTACACCTTC. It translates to CASSWDRGRDGYTF.

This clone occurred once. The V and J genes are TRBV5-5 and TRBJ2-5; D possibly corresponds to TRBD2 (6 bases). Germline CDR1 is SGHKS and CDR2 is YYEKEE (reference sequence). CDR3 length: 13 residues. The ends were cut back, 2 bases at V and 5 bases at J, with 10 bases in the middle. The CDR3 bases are TGTGCCAGCAGCTTCGGGAGTTGGGAGACCCAGTACTTC. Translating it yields CASSFGSWETQYF.

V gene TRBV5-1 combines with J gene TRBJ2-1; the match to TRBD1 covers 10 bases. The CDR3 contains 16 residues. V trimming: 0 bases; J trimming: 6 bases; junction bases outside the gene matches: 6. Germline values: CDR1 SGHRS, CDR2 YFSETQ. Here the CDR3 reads CASSLDRDRGANEQFF. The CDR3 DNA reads TGCGCCAGCAGCTTGGATCGGGACAGGGGCGCCAATGAGCAGTTCTTC.

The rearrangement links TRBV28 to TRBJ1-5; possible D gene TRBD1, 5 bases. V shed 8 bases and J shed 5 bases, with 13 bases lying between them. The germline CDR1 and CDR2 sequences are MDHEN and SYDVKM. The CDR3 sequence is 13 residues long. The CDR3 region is CASSTGGYQPQHF. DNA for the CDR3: TGTGCCAGCTCAACCGGGGGGTATCAGCCCCAGCATTTT.

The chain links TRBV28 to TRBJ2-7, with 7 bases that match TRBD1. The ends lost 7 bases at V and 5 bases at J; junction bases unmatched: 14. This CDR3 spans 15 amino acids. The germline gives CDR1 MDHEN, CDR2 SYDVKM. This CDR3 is CASIRGGQGRNEQYF. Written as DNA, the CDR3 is TGTGCCAGCATAAGAGGGGGCCAGGGTCGGAACGAGCAGTACTTC.

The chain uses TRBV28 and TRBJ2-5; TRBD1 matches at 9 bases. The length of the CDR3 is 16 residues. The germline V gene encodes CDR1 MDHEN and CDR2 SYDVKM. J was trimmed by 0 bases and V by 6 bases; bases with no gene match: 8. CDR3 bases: TGTGCCAGCAGGGGACAGGGTCTTAAGTACCAAGAGACCCAGTACTTC. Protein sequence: CASRGQGLKYQETQYF.

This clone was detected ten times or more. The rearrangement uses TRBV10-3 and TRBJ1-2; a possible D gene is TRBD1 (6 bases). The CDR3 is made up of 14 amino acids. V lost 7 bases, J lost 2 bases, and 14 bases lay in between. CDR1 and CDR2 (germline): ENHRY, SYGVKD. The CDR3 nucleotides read TGTGCCATCACGGCAGGGGATGCGAACTATGGCTACACCTTC. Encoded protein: CAITAGDANYGYTF.

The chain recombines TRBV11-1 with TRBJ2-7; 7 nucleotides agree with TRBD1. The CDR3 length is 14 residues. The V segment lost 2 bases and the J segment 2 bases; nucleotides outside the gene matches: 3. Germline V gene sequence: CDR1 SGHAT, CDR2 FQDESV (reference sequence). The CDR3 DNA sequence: TGTGCCAGCAGCTTAACGACAGGGCCCTACGAGCAGTACTTC. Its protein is CASSLTTGPYEQYF. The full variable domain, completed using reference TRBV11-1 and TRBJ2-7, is EAEVAQSPRYKITEKSQAVAFWCDPISGHATLYWYRQILGQGPELLVQFQDESVVDDSQLPKDRFSAERLKGVDSTLKIQPAELGDSAMYLCASSLTTGPYEQYFGPGTRLTVT.

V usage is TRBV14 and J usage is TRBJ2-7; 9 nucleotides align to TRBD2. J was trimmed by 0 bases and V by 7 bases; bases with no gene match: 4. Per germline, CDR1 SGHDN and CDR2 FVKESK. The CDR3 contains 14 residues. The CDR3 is CASNALAGSYEQYF. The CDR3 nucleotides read TGTGCCAGCAACGCACTAGCGGGCTCCTACGAGCAGTACTTC.

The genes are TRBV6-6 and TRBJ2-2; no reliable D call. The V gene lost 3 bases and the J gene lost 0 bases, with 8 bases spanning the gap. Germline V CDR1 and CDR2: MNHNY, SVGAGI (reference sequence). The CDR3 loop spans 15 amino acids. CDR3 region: CASSYSFPNTGELFF. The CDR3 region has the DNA TGTGCCAGCAGTTATTCCTTCCCGAACACCGGGGAGCTGTTTTTT.

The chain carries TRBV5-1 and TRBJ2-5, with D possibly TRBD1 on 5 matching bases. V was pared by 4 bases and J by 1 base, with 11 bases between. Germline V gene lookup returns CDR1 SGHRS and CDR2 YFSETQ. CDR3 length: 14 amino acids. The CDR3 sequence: CASSVGHLQETQYF. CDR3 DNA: TGCGCCAGCAGCGTCGGACACCTCCAAGAGACCCAGTACTTC.

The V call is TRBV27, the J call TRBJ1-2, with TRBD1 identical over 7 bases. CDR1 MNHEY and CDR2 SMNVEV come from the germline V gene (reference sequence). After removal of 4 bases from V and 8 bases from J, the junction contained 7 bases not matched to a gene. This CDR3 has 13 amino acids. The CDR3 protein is CASSSSRQGGYTF. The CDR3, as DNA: TGTGCCAGCAGTTCTAGTCGACAGGGAGGCTACACCTTC.

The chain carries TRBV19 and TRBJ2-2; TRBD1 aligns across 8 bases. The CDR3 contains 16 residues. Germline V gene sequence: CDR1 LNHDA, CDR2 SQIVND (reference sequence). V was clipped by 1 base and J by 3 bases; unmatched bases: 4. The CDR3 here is CASSIGPGGHTGELFF. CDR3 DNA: TGTGCCAGTAGTATAGGCCCAGGGGGCCACACCGGGGAGCTGTTTTTT. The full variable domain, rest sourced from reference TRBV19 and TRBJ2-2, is DGGITQSPKYLFRKEGQNVTLSCEQNLNHDAMYWYRQDPGQGLRLIYYSQIVNDFQKGDIAEGYSVSREKKESFPLTVTSAQKNPTAFYLCASSIGPGGHTGELFFGEGSRLTVL.

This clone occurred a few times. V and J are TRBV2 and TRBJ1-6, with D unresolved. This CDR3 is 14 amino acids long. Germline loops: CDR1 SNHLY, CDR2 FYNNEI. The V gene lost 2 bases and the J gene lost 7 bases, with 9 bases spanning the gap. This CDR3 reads CASSEPEGNSPLHF. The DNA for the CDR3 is TGTGCCAGCAGTGAACCGGAGGGAAATTCACCCCTCCACTTT.

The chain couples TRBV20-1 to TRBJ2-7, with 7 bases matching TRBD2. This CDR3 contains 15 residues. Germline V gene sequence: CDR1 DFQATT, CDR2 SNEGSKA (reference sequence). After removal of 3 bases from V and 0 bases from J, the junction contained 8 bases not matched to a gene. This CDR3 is CSASRLADSSYEQYF. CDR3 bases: TGCAGTGCTAGTCGGCTAGCGGATAGCTCCTACGAGCAGTACTTC.